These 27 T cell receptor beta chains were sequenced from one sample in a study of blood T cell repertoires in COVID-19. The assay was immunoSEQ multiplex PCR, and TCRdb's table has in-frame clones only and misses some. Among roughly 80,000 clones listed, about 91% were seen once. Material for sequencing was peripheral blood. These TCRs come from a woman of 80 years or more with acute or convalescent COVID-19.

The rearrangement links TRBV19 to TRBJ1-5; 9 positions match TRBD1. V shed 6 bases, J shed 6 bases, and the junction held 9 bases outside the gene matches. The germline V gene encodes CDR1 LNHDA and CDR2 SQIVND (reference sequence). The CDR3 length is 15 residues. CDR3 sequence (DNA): TGTGCCAGTAGGGTTGAGGGACAGGGCATTCAGCCCCAGCATTTT. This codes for CASRVEGQGIQPQHF.

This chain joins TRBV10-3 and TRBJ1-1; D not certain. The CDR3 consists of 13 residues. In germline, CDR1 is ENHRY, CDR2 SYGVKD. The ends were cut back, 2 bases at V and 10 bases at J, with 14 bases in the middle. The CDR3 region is CAISEGSPKSAFF. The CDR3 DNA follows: TGTGCCATCAGTGAGGGCAGTCCAAAGTCAGCTTTCTTT.

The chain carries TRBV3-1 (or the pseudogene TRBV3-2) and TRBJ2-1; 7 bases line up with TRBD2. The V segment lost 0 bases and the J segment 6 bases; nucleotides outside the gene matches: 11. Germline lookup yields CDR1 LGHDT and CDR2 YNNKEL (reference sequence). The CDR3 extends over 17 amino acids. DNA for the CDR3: TGTGCCAGCAGCCAAGAAATGGGAACGGGAGGACTCAATGAGCAGTTCTTC. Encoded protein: CASSQEMGTGGLNEQFF.

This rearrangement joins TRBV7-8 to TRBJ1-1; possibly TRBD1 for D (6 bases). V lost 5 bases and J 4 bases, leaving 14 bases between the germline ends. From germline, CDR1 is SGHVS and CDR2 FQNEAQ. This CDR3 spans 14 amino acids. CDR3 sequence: CASSPDGGRTEAFF. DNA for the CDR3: TGTGCCAGCAGCCCCGATGGGGGCCGCACTGAAGCTTTCTTT.

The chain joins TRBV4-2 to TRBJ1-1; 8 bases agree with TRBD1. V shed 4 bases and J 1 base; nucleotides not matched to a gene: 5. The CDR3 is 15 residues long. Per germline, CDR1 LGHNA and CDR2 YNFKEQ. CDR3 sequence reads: CASSLADRENTEAFF. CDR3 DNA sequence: TGTGCCAGCAGCCTAGCGGACAGGGAGAACACTGAAGCTTTCTTT.

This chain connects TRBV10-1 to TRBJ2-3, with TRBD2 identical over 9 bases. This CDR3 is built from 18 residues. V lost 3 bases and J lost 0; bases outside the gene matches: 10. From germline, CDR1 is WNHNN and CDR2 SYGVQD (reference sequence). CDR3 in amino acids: CASSDRSGRASSTDTQYF. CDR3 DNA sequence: TGCGCCAGCAGTGATCGTAGCGGGAGAGCGTCTAGCACAGATACGCAGTATTTT.

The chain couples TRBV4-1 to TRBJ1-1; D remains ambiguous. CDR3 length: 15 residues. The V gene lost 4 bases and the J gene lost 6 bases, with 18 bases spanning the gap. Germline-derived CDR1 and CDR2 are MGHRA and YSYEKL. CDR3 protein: CASSPEGTVSPEAFF. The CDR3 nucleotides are TGCGCCAGCAGCCCTGAAGGCACAGTCAGCCCTGAAGCTTTCTTT.

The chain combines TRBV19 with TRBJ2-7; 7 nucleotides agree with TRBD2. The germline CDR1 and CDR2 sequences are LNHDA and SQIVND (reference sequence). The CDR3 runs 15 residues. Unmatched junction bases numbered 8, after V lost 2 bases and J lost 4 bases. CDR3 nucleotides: TGTGCCAGTAGTATATCTCGGGCTAGCGGTTACGAGCAGTACTTC. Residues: CASSISRASGYEQYF.

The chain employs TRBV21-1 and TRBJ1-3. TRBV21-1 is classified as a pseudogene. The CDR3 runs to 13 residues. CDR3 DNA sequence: TGTGCCAGCAGCAAAGTAGGGGGGGAGGCCATATATTTT. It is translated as CASSKVGGEAIYF.

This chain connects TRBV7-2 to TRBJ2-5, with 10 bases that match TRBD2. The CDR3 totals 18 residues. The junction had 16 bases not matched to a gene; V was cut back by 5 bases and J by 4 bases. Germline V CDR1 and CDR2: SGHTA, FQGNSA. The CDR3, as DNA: TGTGCCAGCAGCCCTAGGGGAGGAGCGGGGGGGGTCACAGAGACCCAGTACTTC. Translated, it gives CASSPRGGAGGVTETQYF.

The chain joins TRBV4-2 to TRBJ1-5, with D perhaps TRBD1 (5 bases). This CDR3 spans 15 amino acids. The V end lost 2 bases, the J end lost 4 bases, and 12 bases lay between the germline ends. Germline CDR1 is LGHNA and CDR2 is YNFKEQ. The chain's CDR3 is CASSQRGAINQPQHF. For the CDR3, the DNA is TGTGCCAGCAGCCAACGCGGGGCCATTAATCAGCCCCAGCATTTT.

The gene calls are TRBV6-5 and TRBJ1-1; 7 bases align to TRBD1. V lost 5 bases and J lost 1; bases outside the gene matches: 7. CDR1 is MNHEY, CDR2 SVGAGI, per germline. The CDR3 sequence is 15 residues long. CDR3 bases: TGTGCCAGCAGTCTAACACAGGGGAGGAACACTGAAGCTTTCTTT. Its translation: CASSLTQGRNTEAFF.

The CDR3 loop reads CASSSGDRGDYTF. Here the CDR3 DNA reads TGCGCCAGCAGCTCAGGGGACAGGGGTGACTACACCTTC. V gene TRBV5-1 combines with J gene TRBJ1-2, with 10 nucleotides matching TRBD1. The V gene end was trimmed by 3 bases and the J gene end by 10 bases; junction bases not matched to a gene: 6. Germline V lookup: CDR1 SGHRS, CDR2 YFSETQ. This CDR3 region has 13 residues.

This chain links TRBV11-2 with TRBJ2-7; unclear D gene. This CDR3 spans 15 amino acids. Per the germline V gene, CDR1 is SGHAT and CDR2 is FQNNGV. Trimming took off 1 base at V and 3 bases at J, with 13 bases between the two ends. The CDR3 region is CASSLVAHNIYEQYF. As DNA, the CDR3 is TGTGCCAGCAGCTTAGTAGCTCACAATATCTACGAGCAGTACTTC.

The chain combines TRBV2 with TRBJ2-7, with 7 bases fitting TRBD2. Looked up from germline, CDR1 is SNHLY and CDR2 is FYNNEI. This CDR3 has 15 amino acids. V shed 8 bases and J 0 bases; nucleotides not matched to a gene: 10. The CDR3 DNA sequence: TGTGCCAGCGCCCGGGAGCGGGGCGCCTCCTACGAGCAGTACTTC. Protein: CASARERGASYEQYF. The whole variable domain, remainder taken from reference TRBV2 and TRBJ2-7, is EPEVTQTPSHQVTQMGQEVILRCVPISNHLYFYWYRQILGQKVEFLVSFYNNEISEKSEIFDDQFSVERPDGSNFTLKIRSTKLEDSAMYFCASARERGASYEQYFGPGTRLTVT.

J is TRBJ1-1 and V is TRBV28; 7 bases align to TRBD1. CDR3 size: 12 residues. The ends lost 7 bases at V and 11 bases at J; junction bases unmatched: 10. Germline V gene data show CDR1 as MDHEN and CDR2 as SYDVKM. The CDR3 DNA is TGTGCCAGCACCCTCGGACAGGCTGGGGCTTTCTTT. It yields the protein CASTLGQAGAFF.

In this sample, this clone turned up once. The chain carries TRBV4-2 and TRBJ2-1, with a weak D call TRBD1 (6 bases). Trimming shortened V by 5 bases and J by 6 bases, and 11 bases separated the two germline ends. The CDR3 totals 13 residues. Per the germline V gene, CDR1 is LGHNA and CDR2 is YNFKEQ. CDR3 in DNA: TGTGCCAGCAGCAACCGGGACACCAATGAGCAGTTCTTC. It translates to CASSNRDTNEQFF.

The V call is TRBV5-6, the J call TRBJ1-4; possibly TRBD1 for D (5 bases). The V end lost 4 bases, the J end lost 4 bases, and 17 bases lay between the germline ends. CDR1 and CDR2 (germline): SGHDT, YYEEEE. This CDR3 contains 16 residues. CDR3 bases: TGTGCCAGCAGCCAAAGGGGAGGGCGGATTAATGAAAAACTGTTTTTT. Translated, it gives CASSQRGGRINEKLFF.

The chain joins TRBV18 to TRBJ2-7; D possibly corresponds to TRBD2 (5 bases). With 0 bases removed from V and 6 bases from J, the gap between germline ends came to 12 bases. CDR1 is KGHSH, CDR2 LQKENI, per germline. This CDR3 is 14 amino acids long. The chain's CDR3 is CASSPPKLVAEQYF. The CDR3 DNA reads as TGTGCCAGCTCACCACCGAAACTAGTAGCCGAGCAGTACTTC.

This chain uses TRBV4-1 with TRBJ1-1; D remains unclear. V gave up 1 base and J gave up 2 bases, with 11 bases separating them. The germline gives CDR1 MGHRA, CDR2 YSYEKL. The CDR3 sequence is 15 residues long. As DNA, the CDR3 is TGCGCCAGCAGCCAAGGTAAAGGAGTTAACACTGAAGCTTTCTTT. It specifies CASSQGKGVNTEAFF.

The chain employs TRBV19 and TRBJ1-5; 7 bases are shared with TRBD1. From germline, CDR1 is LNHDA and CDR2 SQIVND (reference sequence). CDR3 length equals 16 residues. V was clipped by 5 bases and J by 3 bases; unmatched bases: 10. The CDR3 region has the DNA TGTGCCAGTAGTTCCGACAGGGAAATGGACAATCAGCCCCAGCATTTT. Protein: CASSSDREMDNQPQHF.

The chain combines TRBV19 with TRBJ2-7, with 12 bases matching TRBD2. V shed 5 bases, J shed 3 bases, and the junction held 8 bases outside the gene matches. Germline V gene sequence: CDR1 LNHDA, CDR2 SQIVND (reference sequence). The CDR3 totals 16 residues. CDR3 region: CASSVGLAGINYEQYF. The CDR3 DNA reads TGTGCCAGTAGTGTCGGACTAGCGGGGATAAACTACGAGCAGTACTTC.

DNA of the CDR3: TGTGCCAGCAGCTTTATGGGGGGAAAGGATCAGCCCCAGCATTTT. Translating gives CASSFMGGKDQPQHF. This rearrangement joins TRBV7-9 to TRBJ1-5; maybe TRBD1 (5 bases). Per the germline V gene, CDR1 is SEHNR and CDR2 is FQNEAQ (reference sequence). The CDR3 extends over 15 amino acids. V was cut by 3 bases and J by 5 bases, with 14 bases left in between. The entire variable domain, with the rest obtained from reference TRBV7-9 and TRBJ1-5, is as follows: DTGVSQNPRHKITKRGQNVTFRCDPISEHNRLYWYRQTLGQGPEFLTYFQNEAQLEKSRLLSDRFSAERPKGSFSTLEIQRTEQGDSAMYLCASSFMGGKDQPQHFGDGTRLSIL.

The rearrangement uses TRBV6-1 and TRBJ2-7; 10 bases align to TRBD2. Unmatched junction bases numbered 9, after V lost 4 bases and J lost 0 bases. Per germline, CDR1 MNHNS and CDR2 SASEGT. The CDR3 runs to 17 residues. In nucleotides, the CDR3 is TGTGCCAGCAGTGGGGGGTCTAGCGGGAGTGCCTCCTACGAGCAGTACTTC. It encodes CASSGGSSGSASYEQYF.

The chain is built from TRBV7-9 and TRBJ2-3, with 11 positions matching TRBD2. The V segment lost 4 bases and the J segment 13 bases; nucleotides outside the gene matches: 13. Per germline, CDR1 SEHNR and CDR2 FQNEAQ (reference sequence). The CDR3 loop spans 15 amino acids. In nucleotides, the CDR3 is TGTGCCAGCAGCTCTCCGGGACTAGCGGAACAAGGGGAGTATTTT. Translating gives CASSSPGLAEQGEYF.

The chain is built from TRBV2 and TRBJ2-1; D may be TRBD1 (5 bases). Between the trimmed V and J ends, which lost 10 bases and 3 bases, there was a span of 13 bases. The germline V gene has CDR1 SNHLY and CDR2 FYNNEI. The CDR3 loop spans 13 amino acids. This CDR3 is CAISTASYNEQFF. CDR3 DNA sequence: TGTGCCATCTCGACAGCCAGCTACAATGAGCAGTTCTTC.

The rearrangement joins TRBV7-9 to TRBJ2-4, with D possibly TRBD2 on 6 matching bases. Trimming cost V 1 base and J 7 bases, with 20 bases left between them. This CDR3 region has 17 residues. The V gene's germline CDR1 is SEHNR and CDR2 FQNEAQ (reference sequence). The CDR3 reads CASSLGQGGHKGNIQYF. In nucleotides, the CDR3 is TGTGCCAGCAGCTTAGGGCAGGGAGGCCACAAGGGGAACATTCAGTACTTC.